This T cell receptor beta chain derives from a study of control samples from healthy donors and cancer patients. Profiled with immunoSEQ multiplex PCR; TCRdb holds only in-frame clones, not every one. The table records over 200,000 clones, roughly 87% of them present only once. V dropped 5 bases and J dropped 7 bases, with 21 bases sitting between them. The CDR3 spans 15 residues. CDR1 SGHAT and CDR2 FQNNGV come from the germline V gene. The chain employs TRBV11-2 and TRBJ2-7, with D maybe TRBD1 (5 bases). This receptor was obtained from a woman aged 60-70 years with lung cancer. Sequenced: PBMCs. CDR3 region: CASSLRVQGEGEQYF. CDR3 coding DNA: TGTGCCAGCAGCCTTAGGGTCCAGGGCGAAGGTGAGCAGTACTTC.